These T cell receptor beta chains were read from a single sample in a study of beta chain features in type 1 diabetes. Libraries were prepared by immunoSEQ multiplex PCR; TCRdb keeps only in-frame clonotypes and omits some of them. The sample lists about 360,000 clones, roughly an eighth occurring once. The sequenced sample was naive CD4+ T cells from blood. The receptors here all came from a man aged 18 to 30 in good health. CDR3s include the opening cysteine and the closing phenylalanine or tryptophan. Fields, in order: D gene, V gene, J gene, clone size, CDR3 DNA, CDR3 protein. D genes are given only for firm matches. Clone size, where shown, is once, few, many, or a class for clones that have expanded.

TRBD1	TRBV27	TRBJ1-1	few	TGTGCCAGCAGTTCTGGACAGGGCCCATGGGACACTGAAGCTTTCTTT	CASSSGQGPWDTEAFF
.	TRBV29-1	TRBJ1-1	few	TGCAGCGTTGATAGGGGTGGGGACACTGAAGCTTTCTTT	CSVDRGGDTEAFF
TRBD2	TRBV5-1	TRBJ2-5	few	TGCGCCAGCACCTCCCTAGCGGGGACTCAAGAGACCCAGTACTTC	CASTSLAGTQETQYF
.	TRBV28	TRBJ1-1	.	TGTGCCAGCAGTTTCGGCGGGGAGGGGAGCGCTGAAGCTTTCTTT	CASSFGGEGSAEAFF
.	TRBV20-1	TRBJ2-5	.	TGCAGTGGGCTAGTCCGAGAGACCCAGTACTTC	CSGLVRETQYF
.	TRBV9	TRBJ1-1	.	TGTGCCAGCAGCGTAGGCACAGGGCGGACTGAAGCTTTCTTT	CASSVGTGRTEAFF
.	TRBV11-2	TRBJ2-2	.	TGTGCCAGCAGCCTCCAGACTACGTTGGTCGGGGAGCTGTTTTTT	CASSLQTTLVGELFF
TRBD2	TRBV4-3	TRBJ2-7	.	TGCGCCAGCAGCCAAGGTCCGGGGGGTCGATACGAGCAGTACTTC	CASSQGPGGRYEQYF
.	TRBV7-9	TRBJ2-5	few	TGTGCCAGCAGCTTAGATACCAGGGAAGAGACCCAGTACTTC	CASSLDTREETQYF
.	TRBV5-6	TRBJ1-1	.	TGTGCCAGCAGCTTCACAGGGTTGGATGAAGCTTTCTTT	CASSFTGLDEAFF
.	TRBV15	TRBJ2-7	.	TGTGCCACCAGCAGGCCGACAGGTGCCTCCTACGAGCAGTACTTC	CATSRPTGASYEQYF
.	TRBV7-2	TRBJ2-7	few	TGTGCCAGCAGCCCAAAGGGGACACCACCCCTGTGGCAGTACTTC	CASSPKGTPPLWQYF
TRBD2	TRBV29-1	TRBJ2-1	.	TGCAGCGTTGGGGGGACGGCTAGCGGGAGTCGCTACAGCTCCTACAATGAGCAGTTCTTC	CSVGGTASGSRYSSYNEQFF
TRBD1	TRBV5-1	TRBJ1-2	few	TGCGCCAGCAGCTTGGACGGGACAGGGGAGGGCTACACCTTC	CASSLDGTGEGYTF
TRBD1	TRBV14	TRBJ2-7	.	TGTGCCAGCAGCCGCCGACAGGGGAACTACGAGCAGTACTTC	CASSRRQGNYEQYF
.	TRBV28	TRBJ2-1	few	TGTGCCAGCAGTTCACATTCTAGCGTTAGCTCCTACAATGAGCAGTTCTTC	CASSSHSSVSSYNEQFF
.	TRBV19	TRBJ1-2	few	TGTGCCAGTAGTATAGACAGGACTAACTATGGCTACACCTTC	CASSIDRTNYGYTF
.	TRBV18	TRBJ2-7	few	TGTGCCAGCTCACCGACTACACGCACCTACGAGCAGTACTTC	CASSPTTRTYEQYF
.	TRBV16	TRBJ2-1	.	TGTGCCAGCAGCCCGGGAGGGGACAGGGAGTTCTTC	CASSPGGDREFF
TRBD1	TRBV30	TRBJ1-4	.	TGTGCCTGGAGGGTACAGGGGCCAAATGAAAAACTGTTTTTT	CAWRVQGPNEKLFF
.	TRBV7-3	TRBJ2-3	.	TGTGCCAGCAGCTCTCTTGGGACTGTTAGGGATACGCAGTATTTT	CASSSLGTVRDTQYF
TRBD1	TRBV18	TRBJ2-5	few	TGTGCCAGCTCACCGAGGACAGGGGAAAAGACCCAGTACTTC	CASSPRTGEKTQYF
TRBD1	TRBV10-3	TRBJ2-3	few	TGTGCCATCACCCTGACCCCAGGGGGCAGGGTAGATACGCAGTATTTT	CAITLTPGGRVDTQYF
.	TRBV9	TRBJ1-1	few	TGTGCCAGCAGCGTAACACCCAACACTGAAGCTTTCTTT	CASSVTPNTEAFF
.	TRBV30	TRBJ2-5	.	TGTGCCTGGAGCGTGGGAGAAGAGACCCAGTACTTC	CAWSVGEETQYF
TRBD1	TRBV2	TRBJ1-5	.	TGTGCCAGCAGTGGAGGGACAGGGGGCAAACAGCCCCAGCATTTT	CASSGGTGGKQPQHF
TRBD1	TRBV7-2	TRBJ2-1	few	TGTGCCAGCAGCGCCGGACAGGGCCGTGAGCAGTTCTTC	CASSAGQGREQFF
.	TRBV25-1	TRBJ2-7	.	TGTGCCAGCAGTGAAGAACAGCTCCCCTACGAGCAGTACTTC	CASSEEQLPYEQYF
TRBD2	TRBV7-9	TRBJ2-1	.	TGTGCCAGCAGCATCGGACTAGCGGGGGGTGAGTCCTACAATGAGCAGTTCTTC	CASSIGLAGGESYNEQFF
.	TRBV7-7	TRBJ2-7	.	TGTGCTAGCAGCCGGGGTTCAATGGACGAGCAGTACTTC	CASSRGSMDEQYF
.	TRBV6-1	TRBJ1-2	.	TGTGCCAGCAGCCCGGACGGGGCTAACTATGGCTACACCTTC	CASSPDGANYGYTF
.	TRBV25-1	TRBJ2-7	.	TGTGCCAGCAGTGAATCAGAGGGCCTCTACGAGCAGTACTTC	CASSESEGLYEQYF
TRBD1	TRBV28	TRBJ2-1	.	TGTGCCAGCAACCCCCCAGGGACAGGCTCCTACAATGAGCAGTTCTTC	CASNPPGTGSYNEQFF
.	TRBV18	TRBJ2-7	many	TGTGCCAGCTCACCACAAGACGGAGCCTACGAGCAGTACTTC	CASSPQDGAYEQYF
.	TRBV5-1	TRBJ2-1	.	TGCGCCAGCAGCTTGGACAGGGTTTGGTTCTTC	CASSLDRVWFF
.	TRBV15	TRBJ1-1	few	TGTGCCACCAGCAGAGGGGCAGTTTTAATGAACACTGAAGCTTTCTTT	CATSRGAVLMNTEAFF
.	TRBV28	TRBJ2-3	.	TGTGCCAGCAGAACCGAGGGAGTAGATACGCAGTATTTT	CASRTEGVDTQYF
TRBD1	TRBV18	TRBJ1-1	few	TGTGCCAGCTCACCACAGGACAGGGGGCTTGCTTTCTTT	CASSPQDRGLAFF
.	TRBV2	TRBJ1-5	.	TGTGCCAGCAGTGACTCGGTACGCAATCAGCCCCAGCATTTT	CASSDSVRNQPQHF